The 11 T cell receptor beta chains listed next were all sequenced from one sample in a study of early T cells in non-severe SARS-CoV-2 infection. TCRdb ran MiXCR on the 5' RACE reads and lists one entry per CDR3 protein. The sample records fewer than 120,000 distinct CDR3 sequences, 10% to 15% being singletons. Sequences were derived from whole blood, sampled at baseline. These receptors all stem from an adult who was a healthcare worker with PCR-confirmed SARS-CoV-2 infection or an uninfected control (not recorded which).

This clonotype was detected a few times. The V gene is TRBV19, the J gene TRBJ2-5; TRBD1 matches 7 bases. Germline V CDR1 and CDR2: LNHDA, SQIVND (reference sequence). After removal of 4 bases from V and 3 bases from J, the junction contained 8 bases not matched to a gene. This CDR3 has 15 residues. As DNA, the CDR3 is TGTGCCAGTAGTACGTGGACAGGCCGAAAAGAGACCCAGTACTTC. Amino acids: CASSTWTGRKETQYF.

This clonotype was recorded many times. The chain recombines TRBV6-6 with TRBJ1-2, with D unclear. The germline V gene encodes CDR1 MNHNY and CDR2 SVGAGI (reference sequence). The CDR3 contains 14 residues. V was clipped by 4 bases and J by 7 bases, with 16 bases between them. In nucleotides, the CDR3 is TGTGCCAGCAGTTCCCTCATTTTGCGGGGTGGCTACACCTTC. This encodes CASSSLILRGGYTF.

This clonotype has only a few counts. The gene calls are TRBV6-6 and TRBJ2-6, with D hard to call. The V and J ends lost 4 bases and 1 base respectively, with 5 bases between them. Germline lookup yields CDR1 MNHNY and CDR2 SVGAGI (reference sequence). This CDR3 is built from 14 residues. The CDR3 sequence is CASSSISGANVLTF. The CDR3 coding sequence is TGTGCCAGCAGTTCCATTTCTGGGGCCAACGTCCTGACTTTC.

This clonotype has more than one count but fewer than ten. The chain combines TRBV6-5 with TRBJ2-7; 9 positions agree with TRBD1. CDR1 and CDR2 from the germline V gene are MNHEY and SVGAGI. CDR3 length equals 15 residues. Germline trimming cut 5 bases from V and 4 bases from J; bases unmatched to any gene: 9. CDR3 sequence reads: CASSLHETGGYEQYF. CDR3 DNA sequence: TGTGCCAGCAGTCTTCATGAGACAGGGGGATACGAGCAGTACTTC.

V is TRBV28 and J is TRBJ1-4; the D is unclear. Germline V gene sequence: CDR1 MDHEN, CDR2 SYDVKM. This CDR3 region has 14 residues. Trimming removed 4 bases at V and 8 bases at J, with 14 bases between. The CDR3 reads CASSSGSTTEKLFF. The CDR3 coding sequence is TGTGCCAGCAGTTCCGGCAGTACTACCGAAAAACTGTTTTTT.

This chain links TRBV3-1 with TRBJ2-7, with a tentative D call TRBD2 (7 bases). This CDR3 is built from 15 residues. Germline CDR1 is LGHDT and CDR2 is YNNKEL (reference sequence). V was cut by 4 bases and J by 6 bases, with 19 bases left in between. This CDR3 reads CASSRVGGGGSEQYF. CDR3 in DNA: TGTGCCAGCAGCCGCGTAGGGGGGGGCGGCTCCGAGCAGTACTTC.

This clonotype has a count of ten or more. The gene calls are TRBV20-1 and TRBJ2-1; 16 bases are a match to TRBD2. CDR1 is DFQATT, CDR2 SNEGSKA, per germline (reference sequence). This CDR3 is 13 amino acids long. After removal of 4 bases from V and 12 bases from J, the junction contained 3 bases not matched to a gene. CDR3 sequence (DNA): TGCAGTGCTACGGGACTAGCGGGAGGGAGGCAGTTCTTC. Its protein product is CSATGLAGGRQFF.

This clonotype was found a few times. The CDR3: CASSHLGGGETQYF. CDR3 in DNA: TGTGCCAGCAGCCACTTGGGAGGGGGAGAGACCCAGTACTTC. J is TRBJ2-5 and V is TRBV7-3; a possible D gene is TRBD2 (7 bases). Germline CDR1 SGHTA, CDR2 FQGTGA. CDR3 length: 14 residues. Deletions cut 5 bases from V and 4 bases from J, with 14 bases between.

This clonotype has only a few counts. The gene calls are TRBV5-6 and TRBJ2-5, with unresolved D. There are 13 residues in the CDR3. Trimming left V 3 bases short and J 2 bases short, with 8 bases between. Germline CDR1 reads SGHDT; CDR2 reads YYEEEE. CDR3 sequence (DNA): TGTGCCAGCAGCTCACCAGGTCAAGAGACCCAGTACTTC. As protein: CASSSPGQETQYF.

This chain joins TRBV7-9 and TRBJ2-1; 14 nucleotides match TRBD2. Looked up from germline, CDR1 is SEHNR and CDR2 is FQNEAQ (reference sequence). V trimming: 5 bases; J trimming: 9 bases; junction bases outside the gene matches: 9. The CDR3 has 16 residues. The CDR3 nucleotides read TGTGCCAGCAGCCGAGGGACTAGCGGGAGTGGAGGTGAGCAGTTCTTC. This gives the protein CASSRGTSGSGGEQFF.

There are a few counts of this clonotype. The genes are TRBV6-4 and TRBJ2-7; the match to TRBD2 covers 10 bases. Germline V CDR1 and CDR2: MRHNA, SNTAGT. The CDR3 totals 13 residues. Trimming removed 10 bases from V and 4 bases from J; junction bases left unmatched: 7. CDR3: CATGTSAPYEQYF. The CDR3 DNA sequence: TGTGCCACCGGGACTAGCGCTCCGTACGAGCAGTACTTC.